This T cell receptor beta chain was retrieved from a study of naive and memory T cell subsets. This clonotype came up many times. Antigen specificity is unknown. Points from the study as a whole: This RNA-based method may be sensitive to activation-related transcript changes.

Reverse transcription of blood and skin TCR RNA was primed at alpha and beta constant regions. Ligated cDNA underwent four rounds of PCR with nested alpha and beta constant region primers and SP2. TCRdb independently ran MiXCR on the 5' RACE reads; one entry per CDR3 protein. This table has more than 20,000 distinct CDR3 sequences, around 25% appearing once. RNA was extracted from more than 2 ml of whole blood of healthy adults. The germline gives CDR1 DFQATT, CDR2 SNEGSKA (reference sequence). The CDR3 has 15 residues. V shed 1 base and J shed 3 bases, with 14 bases lying between them. This TCR came from a female donor in good health. The chain has TRBV20-1 and TRBJ2-3, with a possible D match to TRBD2 (6 bases). The CDR3: CSARGTSGGTDTQYF. CDR3 DNA: TGCAGTGCTAGAGGTACTAGTGGAGGGACAGATACGCAGTATTTT.